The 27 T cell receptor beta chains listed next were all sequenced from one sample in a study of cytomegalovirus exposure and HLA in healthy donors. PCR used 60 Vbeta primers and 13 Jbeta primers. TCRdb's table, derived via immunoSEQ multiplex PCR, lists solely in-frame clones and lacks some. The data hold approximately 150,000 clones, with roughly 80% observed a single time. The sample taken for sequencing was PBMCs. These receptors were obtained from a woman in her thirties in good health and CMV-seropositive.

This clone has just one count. The CDR3 DNA reads TGTGCCAGTAGTATCGAGACAGGGGGCTACGAGCAGTACTTC. It is translated as CASSIETGGYEQYF. The chain couples TRBV19 to TRBJ2-7, with 9 nucleotides matching TRBD1. Unmatched junction bases numbered 3, after V lost 3 bases and J lost 3 bases. The CDR3 is 14 residues long. CDR1 and CDR2 from the germline V gene are LNHDA and SQIVND (reference sequence).

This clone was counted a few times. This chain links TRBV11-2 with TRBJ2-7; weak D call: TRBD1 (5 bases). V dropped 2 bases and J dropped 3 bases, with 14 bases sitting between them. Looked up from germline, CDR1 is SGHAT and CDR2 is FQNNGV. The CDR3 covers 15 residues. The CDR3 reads CASSLWSGNSYEQYF. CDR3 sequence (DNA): TGTGCCAGCAGCTTATGGTCAGGGAATAGCTACGAGCAGTACTTC.

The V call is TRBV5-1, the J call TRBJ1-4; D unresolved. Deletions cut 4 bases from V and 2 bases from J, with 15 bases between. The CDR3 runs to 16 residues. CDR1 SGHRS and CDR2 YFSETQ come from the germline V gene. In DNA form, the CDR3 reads TGCGCCAGCAGCGACGGGTCCCTCGGGACTAATGAAAAACTGTTTTTT. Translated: CASSDGSLGTNEKLFF.

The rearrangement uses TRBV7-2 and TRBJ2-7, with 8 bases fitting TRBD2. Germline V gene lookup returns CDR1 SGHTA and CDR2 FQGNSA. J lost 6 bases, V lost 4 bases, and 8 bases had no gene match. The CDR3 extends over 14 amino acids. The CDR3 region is CASSWGLDLPEQYF. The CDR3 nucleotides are TGTGCCAGCAGCTGGGGACTAGATCTCCCCGAGCAGTACTTC.

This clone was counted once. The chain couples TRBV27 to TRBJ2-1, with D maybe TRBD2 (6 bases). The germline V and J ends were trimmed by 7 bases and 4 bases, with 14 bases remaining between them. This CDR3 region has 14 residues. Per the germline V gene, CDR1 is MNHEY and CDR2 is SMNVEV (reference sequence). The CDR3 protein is CASTSPGRYNEQFF. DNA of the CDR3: TGTGCCAGCACCTCTCCTGGGAGGTACAATGAGCAGTTCTTC.

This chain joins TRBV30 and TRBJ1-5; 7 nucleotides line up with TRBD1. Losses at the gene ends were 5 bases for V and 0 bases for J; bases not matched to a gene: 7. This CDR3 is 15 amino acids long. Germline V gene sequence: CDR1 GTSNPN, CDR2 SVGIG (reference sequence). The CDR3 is CAWGTENYSNQPQHF. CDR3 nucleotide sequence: TGTGCCTGGGGGACAGAGAACTATAGCAATCAGCCCCAGCATTTT.

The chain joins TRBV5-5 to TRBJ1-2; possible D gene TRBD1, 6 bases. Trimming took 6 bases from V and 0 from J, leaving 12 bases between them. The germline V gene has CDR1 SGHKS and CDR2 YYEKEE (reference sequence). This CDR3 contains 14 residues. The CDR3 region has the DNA TGTGCCAGCACCCGCTACAGGGCTAACTATGGCTACACCTTC. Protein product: CASTRYRANYGYTF.

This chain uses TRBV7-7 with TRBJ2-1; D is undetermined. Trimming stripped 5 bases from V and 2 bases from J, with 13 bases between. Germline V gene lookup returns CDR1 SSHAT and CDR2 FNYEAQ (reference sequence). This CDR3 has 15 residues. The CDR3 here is CASSVGMGPYNEQFF. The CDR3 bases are TGTGCCAGCAGCGTAGGTATGGGCCCCTACAATGAGCAGTTCTTC.

The CDR3 region has the DNA TGTGCCAGCAGCCCGGGACAAGGAGCCGGGGTCTATGGCTACACCTTC. Translation: CASSPGQGAGVYGYTF. V is TRBV13 and J is TRBJ1-2; perhaps TRBD1 as D (6 bases). The ends were cut back, 5 bases at V and 4 bases at J, with 20 bases in the middle. The CDR3 is made up of 16 amino acids. CDR1 and CDR2 (germline): PRHDT, FYEKMQ (reference sequence).

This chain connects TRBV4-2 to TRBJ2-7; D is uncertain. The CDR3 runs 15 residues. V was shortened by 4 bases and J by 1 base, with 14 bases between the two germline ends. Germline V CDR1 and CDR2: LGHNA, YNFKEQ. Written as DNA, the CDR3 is TGTGCCAGCAGCCCTCCCGGTGCGCTTTCCTACGAGCAGTACTTC. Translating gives CASSPPGALSYEQYF.

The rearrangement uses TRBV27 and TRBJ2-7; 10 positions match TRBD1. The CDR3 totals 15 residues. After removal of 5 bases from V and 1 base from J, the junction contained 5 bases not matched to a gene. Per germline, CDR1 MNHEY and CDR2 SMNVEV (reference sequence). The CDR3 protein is CASSPGQGRSYEQYF. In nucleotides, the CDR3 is TGTGCCAGCAGTCCGGGACAGGGGCGATCCTACGAGCAGTACTTC.

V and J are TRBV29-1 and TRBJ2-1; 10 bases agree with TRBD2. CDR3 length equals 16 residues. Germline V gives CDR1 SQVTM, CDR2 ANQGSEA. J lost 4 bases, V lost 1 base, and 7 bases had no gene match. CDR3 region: CSVEGAGGPRYNEQFF. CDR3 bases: TGCAGCGTTGAAGGAGCGGGGGGGCCCCGGTACAATGAGCAGTTCTTC.

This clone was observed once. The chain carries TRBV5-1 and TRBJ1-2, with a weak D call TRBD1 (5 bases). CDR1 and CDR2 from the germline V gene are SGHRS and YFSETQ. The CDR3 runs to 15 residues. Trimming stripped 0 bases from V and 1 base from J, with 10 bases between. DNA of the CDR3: TGCGCCAGCAGCTTGGAGGCAGGGTTTAACTATGGCTACACCTTC. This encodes CASSLEAGFNYGYTF.

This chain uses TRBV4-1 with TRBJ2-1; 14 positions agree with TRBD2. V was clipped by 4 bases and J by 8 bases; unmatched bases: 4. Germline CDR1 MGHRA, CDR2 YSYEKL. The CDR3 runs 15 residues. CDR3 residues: CASSRTSGGSYEQFF. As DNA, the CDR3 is TGCGCCAGCAGCCGGACTAGCGGGGGGAGCTATGAGCAGTTCTTC.

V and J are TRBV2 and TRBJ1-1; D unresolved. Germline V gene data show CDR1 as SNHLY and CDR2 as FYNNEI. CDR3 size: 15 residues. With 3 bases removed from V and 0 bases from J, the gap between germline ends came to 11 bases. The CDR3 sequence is CASSEMVRLNTEAFF. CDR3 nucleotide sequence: TGTGCCAGCAGTGAGATGGTACGGTTGAACACTGAAGCTTTCTTT.

The chain's CDR3 is CASSLMPPAAVYNSPLHF. CDR3 nucleotides: TGTGCCAGCAGCTTAATGCCCCCAGCGGCAGTGTATAATTCACCCCTCCACTTT. The V gene is TRBV7-2, the J gene TRBJ1-6, with D uncertain. The CDR3 spans 18 residues. V was clipped by 2 bases and J by 4 bases, with 18 bases between them. Germline V CDR1 and CDR2: SGHTA, FQGNSA.

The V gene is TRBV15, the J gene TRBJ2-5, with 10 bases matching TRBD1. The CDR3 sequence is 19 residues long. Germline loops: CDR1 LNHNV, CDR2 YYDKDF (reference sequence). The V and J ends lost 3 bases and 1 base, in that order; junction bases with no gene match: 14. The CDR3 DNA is TGTGCCACCAGCAGGAACCCCGCCGAGACAGGGGGCATCCAAGAGACCCAGTACTTC. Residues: CATSRNPAETGGIQETQYF.

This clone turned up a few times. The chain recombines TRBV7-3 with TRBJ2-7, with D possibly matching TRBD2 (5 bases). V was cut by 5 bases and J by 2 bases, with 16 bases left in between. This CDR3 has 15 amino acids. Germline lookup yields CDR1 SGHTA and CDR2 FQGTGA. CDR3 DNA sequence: TGTGCCAGCAGCCCAAACCGCGGGTTCGCCTACGAGCAGTACTTC. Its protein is CASSPNRGFAYEQYF.

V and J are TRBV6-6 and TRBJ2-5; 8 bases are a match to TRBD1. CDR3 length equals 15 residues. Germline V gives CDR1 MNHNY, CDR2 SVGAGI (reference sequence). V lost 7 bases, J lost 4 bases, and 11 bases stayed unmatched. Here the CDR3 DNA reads TGTGCCAGCAACCCCGTCGACAGGGGAGGAGAGACCCAGTACTTC. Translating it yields CASNPVDRGGETQYF.

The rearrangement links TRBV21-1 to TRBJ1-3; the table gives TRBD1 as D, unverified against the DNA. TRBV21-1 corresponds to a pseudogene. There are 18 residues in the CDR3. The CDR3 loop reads CASSRGQGNHSFGNTIYF. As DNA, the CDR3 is TGTGCCAGCAGCAGAGGACAGGGAAATCACTCTTTTGGAAACACCATATATTTT.

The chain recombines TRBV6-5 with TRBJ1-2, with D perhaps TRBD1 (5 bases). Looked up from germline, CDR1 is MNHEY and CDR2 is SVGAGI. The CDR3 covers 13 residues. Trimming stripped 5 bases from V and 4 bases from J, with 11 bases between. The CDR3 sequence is CASSPAGGYGYTF. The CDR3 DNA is TGTGCCAGCAGTCCCGCGGGGGGCTATGGCTACACCTTC.

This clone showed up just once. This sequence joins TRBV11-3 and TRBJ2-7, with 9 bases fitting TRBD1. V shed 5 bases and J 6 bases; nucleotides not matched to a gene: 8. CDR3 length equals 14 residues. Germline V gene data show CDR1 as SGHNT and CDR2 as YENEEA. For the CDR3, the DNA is TGTGCCAGCAGCCCAGGGACAGGGATGATCGAGCAGTACTTC. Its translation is CASSPGTGMIEQYF.

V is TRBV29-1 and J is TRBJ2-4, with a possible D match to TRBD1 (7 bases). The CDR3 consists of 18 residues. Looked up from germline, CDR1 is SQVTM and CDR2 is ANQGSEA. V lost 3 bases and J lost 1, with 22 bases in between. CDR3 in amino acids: CSVEVTAQGGEAKNIQYF. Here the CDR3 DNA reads TGCAGCGTTGAGGTGACAGCGCAGGGGGGAGAGGCCAAAAACATTCAGTACTTC.

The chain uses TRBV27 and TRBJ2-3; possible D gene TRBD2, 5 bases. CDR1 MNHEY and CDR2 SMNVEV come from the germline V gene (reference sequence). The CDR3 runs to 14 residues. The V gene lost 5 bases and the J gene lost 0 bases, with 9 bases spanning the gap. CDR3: CASSIRTSTDTQYF. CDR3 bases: TGTGCCAGCAGTATACGGACTAGCACAGATACGCAGTATTTT.

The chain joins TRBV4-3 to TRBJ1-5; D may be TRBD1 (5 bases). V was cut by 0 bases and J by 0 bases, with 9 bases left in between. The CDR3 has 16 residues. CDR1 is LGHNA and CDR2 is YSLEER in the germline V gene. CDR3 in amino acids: CASSQDSGYSNQPQHF. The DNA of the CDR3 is TGCGCCAGCAGCCAAGATTCAGGGTATAGCAATCAGCCCCAGCATTTT.

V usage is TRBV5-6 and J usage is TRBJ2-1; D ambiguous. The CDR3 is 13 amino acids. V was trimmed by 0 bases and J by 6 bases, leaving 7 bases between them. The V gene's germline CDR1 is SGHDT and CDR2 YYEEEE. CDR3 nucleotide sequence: TGTGCCAGCAGCTTGGTACAGAGCAATGAGCAGTTCTTC. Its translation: CASSLVQSNEQFF.

The CDR3 DNA is TGCGCCAGCAACCACAGGGATGAAAAACTGTTTTTT. The encoded protein is CASNHRDEKLFF. This rearrangement joins TRBV4-3 to TRBJ1-4; TRBD1 might be the D (6 bases). CDR1 is LGHNA, CDR2 YSLEER, per germline. This CDR3 comprises 12 residues. V shed 7 bases and J shed 6 bases, with 9 bases lying between them.